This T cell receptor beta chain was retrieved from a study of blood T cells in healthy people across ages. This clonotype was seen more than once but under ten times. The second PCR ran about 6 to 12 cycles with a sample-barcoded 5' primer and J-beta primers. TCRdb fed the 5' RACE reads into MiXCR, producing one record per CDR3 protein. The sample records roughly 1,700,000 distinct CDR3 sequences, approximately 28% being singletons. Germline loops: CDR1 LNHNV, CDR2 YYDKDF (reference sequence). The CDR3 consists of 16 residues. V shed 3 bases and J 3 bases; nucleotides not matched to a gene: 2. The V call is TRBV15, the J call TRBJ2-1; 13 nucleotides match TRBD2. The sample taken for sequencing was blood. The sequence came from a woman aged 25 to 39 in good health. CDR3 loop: CATSRTSGGYYNEQFF. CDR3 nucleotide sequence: TGTGCCACCAGCAGGACTAGCGGGGGGTACTACAATGAGCAGTTCTTC.